The TCR beta chain under discussion was sequenced for a study of blood T cell repertoires in COVID-19. Study overall: Whether acute or convalescent, the COVID-19 samples came from the United States, Italy and Spain. PBMCs, B-cell-depleted T cells, or T cells provided the cDNA or gDNA that made up the material.

Data came from immunoSEQ multiplex PCR; TCRdb stores just in-frame clones and leaves some out. This sample yields about 66,000 clones, of which roughly 89% are seen a single time; over 1.2% belongs to the top ten. This clone has a handful of counts. This CDR3 contains 17 residues. V was pared by 0 bases and J by 3 bases, with 18 bases between. The germline gives CDR1 LGHNT, CDR2 FRNRAP. This clonotype originated in a man aged 55 to 69 with acute or convalescent COVID-19. The sequenced sample was peripheral blood. The chain combines TRBV12-5 with TRBJ2-7; D perhaps matches TRBD2 (6 bases). CDR3 protein: CASGLVRGDGRNYEQYF. DNA of the CDR3: TGTGCTAGTGGTTTGGTCCGCGGGGACGGAAGGAACTACGAGCAGTACTTC.